Below, 7 T cell receptor beta chains from the same sample are listed, as sequenced in a study of tumor-infiltrating lymphocytes in localized non-small cell lung cancer. Here immunoSEQ multiplex PCR was the method, and the copy in TCRdb shows in-frame clones only, minus some. The sample has 8,500 to 10,000 clones; 55% to 75% are singletons. The sample taken for sequencing was uninvolved lung tissue not adjacent to the tumor. Receptors were obtained from a human donor with non-small cell lung cancer.

Judged by abundance, this clone is large. The V and J genes are TRBV11-3 and TRBJ1-1; D is unclear. Germline values: CDR1 SGHNT, CDR2 YENEEA. This CDR3 spans 11 amino acids. Trimming took off 1 base at V and 7 bases at J, with 4 bases between the two ends. For the CDR3, the DNA is TGTGCCAGCAGCTTAGGGCGTGAAGCTTTCTTT. It translates to CASSLGREAFF.

This chain connects TRBV9 to TRBJ2-5; D might be TRBD2 (6 bases). This CDR3 has 16 amino acids. Germline V CDR1 and CDR2: SGDLS, YYNGEE. With 1 base removed from V and 4 bases from J, the gap between germline ends came to 17 bases. This CDR3 is CASSVMGRDNVETQYF. The CDR3, as DNA: TGTGCCAGCAGCGTAATGGGGCGGGATAACGTAGAGACCCAGTACTTC.

The chain has TRBV28 and TRBJ1-5; D uncertain. V dropped 3 bases and J dropped 3 bases, with 6 bases sitting between them. This CDR3 is built from 13 residues. Germline V gene lookup returns CDR1 MDHEN and CDR2 SYDVKM. The CDR3 nucleotides read TGTGCCAGCAGTTTGATAGTCAATCAGCCCCAGCATTTT. The encoded protein is CASSLIVNQPQHF.

This chain joins TRBV5-8 and TRBJ1-4; D may be TRBD1 (6 bases). The V end lost 2 bases, the J end lost 14 bases, and 16 bases lay between the germline ends. In germline, CDR1 is SGHTS, CDR2 YDEGEE. The CDR3 is 13 residues long. The CDR3, as DNA: TGTGCCAGCAGCTTAACTAATTGGGGGCGTCTGTTTTTT. Its protein is CASSLTNWGRLFF. Supplemented by reference TRBV5-8 and TRBJ1-4, the full variable domain reads EAGVTQSPTHLIKTRGQQATLRCSPISGHTSVYWYQQALGLGLQFLLWYDEGEERNRGNFPPRFSGRQFPNYSSELNVNALELEDSALYLCASSLTNWGRLFFGSGTQLSVL.

The count of this clone is one. V usage is TRBV5-1 and J usage is TRBJ2-5; 10 positions agree with TRBD2. This CDR3 spans 17 amino acids. V lost 2 bases to trimming and J lost 7 bases; unmatched junction nucleotides: 14. Germline V gene sequence: CDR1 SGHRS, CDR2 YFSETQ. The CDR3: CASSFSTTSGIEGTQYF. The CDR3 bases are TGCGCCAGCAGCTTTAGCACTACTAGCGGGATAGAAGGGACCCAGTACTTC.

The chain carries TRBV13 and TRBJ1-2; no reliable D call. This CDR3 contains 16 residues. The V end was cut by 1 base, the J end by 6 bases, with 18 bases between. Germline CDR1 and CDR2: PRHDT and FYEKMQ (reference sequence). The CDR3 DNA is TGTGCCAGCAGCTTAGTCTCCGGCGGCCTACGAGATGGCTACACCTTC. Translated, it gives CASSLVSGGLRDGYTF.

This clone appeared a single time. This chain joins TRBV5-1 and TRBJ2-5; D gene ambiguous. There are 14 residues in the CDR3. V shed 4 bases and J shed 1 base, with 11 bases lying between them. Germline V CDR1 and CDR2: SGHRS, YFSETQ. The CDR3 DNA sequence: TGCGCCAGCAGCAATGCAGGCGTCCAAGAGACCCAGTACTTC. It translates to CASSNAGVQETQYF. Complete variable domain (other parts from reference TRBV5-1 and TRBJ2-5): KAGVTQTPRYLIKTRGQQVTLSCSPISGHRSVSWYQQTPGQGLQFLFEYFSETQRNKGNFPGRFSGRQFSNSRSEMNVSTLELGDSALYLCASSNAGVQETQYFGPGTRLLVL.